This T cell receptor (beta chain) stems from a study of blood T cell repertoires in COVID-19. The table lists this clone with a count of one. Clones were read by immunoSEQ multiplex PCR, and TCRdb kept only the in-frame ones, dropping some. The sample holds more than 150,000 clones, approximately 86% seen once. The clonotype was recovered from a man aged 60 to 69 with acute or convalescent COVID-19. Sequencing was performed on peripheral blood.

CDR3 residues: CSVEESANYEQYF. In DNA, the CDR3 is TGCAGCGTTGAAGAGTCAGCGAACTACGAGCAGTACTTC. J is TRBJ2-7 and V is TRBV29-1; the D is unclear. The CDR3 sequence is 13 residues long. Germline V gives CDR1 SQVTM, CDR2 ANQGSEA. V lost 0 bases and J lost 3, with 9 bases in between.